The 13 T cell receptor beta chains below were found in one sample sequenced in a study of T cell responses to AZD1222 COVID-19 vaccine. Data came from immunoSEQ multiplex PCR; TCRdb stores just in-frame clones and leaves some out. Reported are under 150,000 clones; the ten largest clones contain about 2.2%. Sequencing input: peripheral blood. These receptors were taken from an adult in good health.

V usage is TRBV19 and J usage is TRBJ1-5; 7 nucleotides line up with TRBD1. Germline values: CDR1 LNHDA, CDR2 SQIVND (reference sequence). The CDR3 covers 16 residues. V gave up 4 bases and J gave up 2 bases; unmatched junction bases: 8. In DNA form, the CDR3 reads TGTGCCAGTAGTACCCGACAGGGAGACGGCAATCAGCCCCAGCATTTT. Translated: CASSTRQGDGNQPQHF.

V is TRBV7-8 and J is TRBJ2-1; TRBD2 matches at 11 bases. The CDR3 covers 16 residues. J lost 8 bases, V lost 3 bases, and 9 bases had no gene match. CDR1 and CDR2 (germline): SGHVS, FQNEAQ. The CDR3: CASSLASGGRSDEQFF. Written as DNA, the CDR3 is TGTGCCAGCAGCTTGGCTAGCGGGGGGAGAAGCGATGAGCAGTTCTTC. Complete variable domain (other parts from reference TRBV7-8 and TRBJ2-1): GAGVSQSPRYKVAKRGQDVALRCDPISGHVSLFWYQQALGQGPEFLTYFQNEAQLDKSGLPSDRFFAERPEGSVSTLKIQRTQQEDSAVYLCASSLASGGRSDEQFFGPGTRLTVL.

This chain connects TRBV6-5 to TRBJ2-3, with 9 bases fitting TRBD2. Germline V gene sequence: CDR1 MNHEY, CDR2 SVGAGI. J gave up 1 base and V 6 bases, and 2 bases lay outside the gene matches. This CDR3 region has 14 residues. CDR3 nucleotides: TGTGCCAGCAGGAGGACTAGCGGCACAGATACGCAGTATTTT. It codes for CASRRTSGTDTQYF.

This chain links TRBV23-1 with TRBJ2-7, with 10 bases aligning to TRBD1. TRBV23-1 is noted as an ORF with a role that remains uncertain. This CDR3 spans 14 amino acids. Germline trimming cut 5 bases from V and 7 bases from J; bases unmatched to any gene: 8. The CDR3 reads CASSSDRGRKEQYF. CDR3 DNA sequence: TGCGCCAGCAGTTCAGACAGGGGGCGCAAGGAGCAGTACTTC.

This chain connects TRBV28 to TRBJ2-7, with D perhaps TRBD2 (7 bases). Deletions cut 4 bases from V and 3 bases from J, with 19 bases between. Germline V gene sequence: CDR1 MDHEN, CDR2 SYDVKM. This CDR3 spans 16 amino acids. The DNA of the CDR3 is TGTGCCAGCAGTTCCGTATTCGGCGGGGGCCACTACGAGCAGTACTTC. Translating gives CASSSVFGGGHYEQYF.

This sequence joins TRBV5-6 and TRBJ1-6; no definite D call. Germline V gene sequence: CDR1 SGHDT, CDR2 YYEEEE. Trimming removed 0 bases from V and 9 bases from J, with 7 bases in between. The CDR3 covers 13 residues. The CDR3 sequence: CASSLDPLSPLHF. As DNA, the CDR3 is TGTGCCAGCAGCTTGGATCCCCTTTCACCCCTCCACTTT.

The rearrangement uses TRBV6-5 and TRBJ2-7; the match to TRBD2 covers 11 bases. The CDR3 runs 15 residues. CDR1 and CDR2 (germline): MNHEY, SVGAGI. Losses at the gene ends were 6 bases for V and 1 base for J; bases not matched to a gene: 5. This CDR3 reads CASRQTSGGSYEQYF. The CDR3 DNA sequence: TGTGCCAGCAGACAAACTAGCGGGGGTTCCTACGAGCAGTACTTC.

The rearrangement uses TRBV19 and TRBJ1-1; TRBD1 is a possible D gene (6 bases). The V end was cut by 7 bases, the J end by 0 bases, with 15 bases between. The CDR3 is made up of 15 amino acids. Per the germline V gene, CDR1 is LNHDA and CDR2 is SQIVND (reference sequence). The CDR3 DNA is TGTGCCAGTAAACCGGGACAACGCTTGAACACTGAAGCTTTCTTT. It yields the protein CASKPGQRLNTEAFF.

This chain joins TRBV30 and TRBJ1-5; D remains unclear. Trimming left V 2 bases short and J 1 base short, with 6 bases between. The CDR3 runs to 13 residues. Germline V gene lookup returns CDR1 GTSNPN and CDR2 SVGIG (reference sequence). The CDR3 DNA sequence: TGTGCCTGGAGTTTAGGGAGCAATCAGCCCCAGCATTTT. Its protein product is CAWSLGSNQPQHF.

The chain couples TRBV7-6 to TRBJ1-2, with 7 bases matching TRBD1. Looked up from germline, CDR1 is SGHVS and CDR2 is FNYEAQ. The CDR3 is made up of 14 amino acids. V shed 4 bases, J shed 2 bases, and the junction held 4 bases outside the gene matches. The CDR3 loop reads CASSSLGQNYGYTF. CDR3 DNA: TGTGCCAGCAGCTCCCTGGGACAGAACTATGGCTACACCTTC. Full variable domain (outside the CDR3, taken from reference TRBV7-6 and TRBJ1-2): GAGVSQSPRYKVTKRGQDVALRCDPISGHVSLYWYRQALGQGPEFLTYFNYEAQQDKSGLPNDRFSAERPEGSISTLTIQRTEQRDSAMYRCASSSLGQNYGYTFGSGTRLTVV.

The chain couples TRBV6-6 to TRBJ1-2; 8 bases are shared with TRBD1. The CDR3 spans 13 residues. After removal of 7 bases from V and 5 bases from J, the junction contained 6 bases not matched to a gene. From germline, CDR1 is MNHNY and CDR2 SVGAGI (reference sequence). The CDR3 DNA reads TGTGCCAGCACGCAGGACAGGGCTTATGGCTACACCTTC. It translates to CASTQDRAYGYTF.

This chain uses TRBV19 with TRBJ1-2; TRBD1 agrees at 8 bases. The germline CDR1 and CDR2 sequences are LNHDA and SQIVND (reference sequence). V trimming: 3 bases; J trimming: 4 bases; junction bases outside the gene matches: 7. The CDR3 extends over 15 amino acids. The CDR3 here is CASSIRQGFSYGYTF. CDR3 coding DNA: TGTGCCAGTAGTATCCGACAGGGGTTCAGCTATGGCTACACCTTC. The full variable domain, in which reference TRBV19 and TRBJ1-2 provide the parts outside the CDR3, is DGGITQSPKYLFRKEGQNVTLSCEQNLNHDAMYWYRQDPGQGLRLIYYSQIVNDFQKGDIAEGYSVSREKKESFPLTVTSAQKNPTAFYLCASSIRQGFSYGYTFGSGTRLTVV.

The J gene is TRBJ2-7, the V gene TRBV5-8; possible D gene TRBD1, 6 bases. V dropped 5 bases and J dropped 0 bases, with 21 bases sitting between them. The length of the CDR3 is 17 residues. Germline V lookup: CDR1 SGHTS, CDR2 YDEGEE. The CDR3 region has the DNA TGTGCCAGCAGTTACGTACCGGGACACGATATCTCCTACGAGCAGTACTTC. This gives the protein CASSYVPGHDISYEQYF.